This paragraph covers one T cell receptor beta chain sequence. Its antigen remains undetermined. The germline gene is not matched at one end of the junction; a read error may be the cause. This record belongs to a study of blood T cell repertoires in COVID-19 (dated by TCRdb to the early 2020s). Broadly, across the study: The collaborator samples originated in the United States, Italy and Spain and spanned the acute and convalescent phases of COVID-19. The prospective study material was composed of cDNA or gDNA derived from T cells, B-cell-depleted T cells, or PBMCs. Subjects who had been exposed to COVID-19, were actively infected with it, or had recovered from it provided the deeply sampled blood TCRbeta repertoires that made up the dataset. Samples came from the ongoing ImmuneRACE study (first 160 participants) plus 1,254 subjects from 6 global collaborators. The repertoires were released in a freely available public database intended as a resource for research on the immune response to SARS-CoV-2. Where available, HLA class I and class II types were taken from metadata supplied by the sample provider and were not determined by assay-based typing. Sample metadata almost always included a de-identified subject ID, COVID-19 status, age in years and sex. Study-level results and caveats: How much clinical and demographic metadata was included differed by source and by participant, and the metadata was provided uncurated.

TCRbeta CDR3 regions were amplified from genomic DNA using the immunoSEQ Assay, a bias-controlled multiplex PCR. Concerning the study's data processing: Within the assay, amplification of reference gene primers was used to estimate how many nucleated cells each sample contained. To quantify the absolute abundance of each unique TCRbeta CDR3 rearrangement, sequence reads were collapsed and filtered. For each sample, productive Simpson clonality was calculated as the square root of Simpson's diversity index over productive rearrangements. This is the immuneACCESS table as TCRdb keeps it, with only in-frame sequences that have V and J called. A part of the clones is gone; compared with another copy, unresolved V genes explain less than half, and the rest is unexplained. Clonal size and the V and J genes are those of that table, whereas D and trimming came from the DNA. Counted in this sample were approximately 150,000 clones; 75% to 90% of them appeared once. Over 4% of the sample is held by the ten biggest clonotypes.

Looking up the germline V gene yields CDR1 SGHTA and CDR2 FQGNSA. The CDR3 sequence holds 15 residues, the cysteine and phenylalanine included. The DNA shown is the 45-base CDR3, in frame from base 1. Enrolling through a virtual design, the prospective study's participants ranged in age from roughly 18 to 89 years and lived across approximately 25 United States geographic areas. Cohort assignment in the prospective study relied on participant-reported clinical history from a screening survey and a study questionnaire. Exposed participants had been in contact, within 2 weeks of entering the study, with a person who had a PCR-confirmed or clinician-diagnosed case of COVID-19. In the prospective study, whole blood, serum and a nasopharyngeal or oropharyngeal swab were collected from each participant by mobile phlebotomists. Over an approximately 2-month period, participants in the prospective study had the option of providing additional blood draws and questionnaires. Before DNA extraction, prospective study blood samples were shipped either frozen or at room temperature.

Here the chain combines TRBV7-2 and TRBJ2-1, with TRBD2 tentatively as D gene (5 bases match). The receptor was derived from a woman aged 40-49 years who had been exposed to COVID-19. The sequencing sample was made of PBMCs or T cells enriched from blood (not recorded which). This receptor carries the CDR3 CASSLAGVSSNEQFF. The DNA is TGTGCCAGCAGCTTAGCGGGAGTTTCCTCCAATGAGCAGTTCTTC.